The 20 T cell receptor beta chains in this list originate from one sample, sequenced in a study of shared clonotypes between healthy human individuals. Only in-frame clones appear in the TCRdb table, and some are missing; sequencing was by immunoSEQ multiplex PCR. The profile covers about 530,000 clones, with about three quarters appearing a single time and approximately 12% taken by the ten largest. Sequencing input: PBMCs. These receptor sequences come from a woman aged 40 to 50 in good health. Some clones in this sample may be carry-over from other donors' samples.

The chain has TRBV5-1 and TRBJ2-5, with 9 bases lining up with TRBD2. Germline values: CDR1 SGHRS, CDR2 YFSETQ. Germline trimming cut 0 bases from V and 5 bases from J; bases unmatched to any gene: 11. The CDR3 covers 17 residues. CDR3 nucleotides: TGCGCCAGCAGCTTGGGAACTGCGGGAGGGTTCGGGGAGACCCAGTACTTC. This sequence encodes CASSLGTAGGFGETQYF.

V and J are TRBV5-1 and TRBJ2-7; D is possibly TRBD2 (6 bases). The CDR3 covers 15 residues. Germline lookup yields CDR1 SGHRS and CDR2 YFSETQ. V was clipped by 0 bases and J by 7 bases, with 17 bases between them. For the CDR3, the DNA is TGCGCCAGCAGCTTGGACGGGACTTTCCTCCCGGAGCAGTACTTC. It is translated as CASSLDGTFLPEQYF.

This clone was counted a few times. CDR3 DNA: TGTGCCAGTTACGGACAGGGGGCCCGGCAGCCCCAGCATTTT. This sequence encodes CASYGQGARQPQHF. The gene calls are TRBV19 and TRBJ1-5; 11 bases fit TRBD1. Trimming at V came to 8 bases and at J to 7 bases, leaving 7 bases not matched to a gene. Germline V lookup: CDR1 LNHDA, CDR2 SQIVND (reference sequence). The CDR3 runs 14 residues.

This clone was seen just once. The V gene is TRBV7-3, the J gene TRBJ2-2; 9 bases align to TRBD2. The germline V gene has CDR1 SGHTA and CDR2 FQGTGA. V trimming: 4 bases; J trimming: 4 bases; junction bases outside the gene matches: 4. CDR3 size: 15 residues. The CDR3 sequence: CASSYDSGSTGELFF. DNA of the CDR3: TGTGCCAGCAGCTACGATAGCGGGAGCACCGGGGAGCTGTTTTTT.

The J gene is TRBJ1-5, the V gene TRBV23-1; 8 nucleotides agree with TRBD1. TRBV23-1 is identified as an open reading frame with a role that is uncertain. The CDR3 spans 17 residues. Trimming took 6 bases from V and 2 from J; bases not matched to a gene: 12. The CDR3 DNA sequence: TGCGCCAGCAGCCGGGGACAGGATGTCCGCGGCAATCAGCCCCAGCATTTT. Its protein product is CASSRGQDVRGNQPQHF.

At least ten counts were recorded for this clone. The chain is built from TRBV6-6 and TRBJ1-1; D possibly corresponds to TRBD1 (6 bases). Germline lookup yields CDR1 MNHNY and CDR2 SVGAGI (reference sequence). This CDR3 spans 14 amino acids. V lost 6 bases to trimming and J lost 1 base, with 12 bases between them. The CDR3 nucleotides read TGTGCCAGCAGCCCAGACAGGACGAACACTGAAGCTTTCTTT. This sequence encodes CASSPDRTNTEAFF.

The chain employs TRBV6-5 and TRBJ2-1; unclear D gene. Germline-derived CDR1 and CDR2 are MNHEY and SVGAGI. V lost 5 bases, J lost 0 bases, and 11 bases lay in between. The CDR3 runs to 15 residues. This CDR3 is CASSPRDNSYNEQFF. The CDR3 DNA is TGTGCCAGCAGTCCCCGCGATAACTCCTACAATGAGCAGTTCTTC.

As to this clone: The junction departs from the called germline gene at one end, perhaps through a read error. The gene calls are TRBV28 and TRBJ2-1, with D possibly matching TRBD2 (6 bases). CDR3 length: 13 amino acids. Germline V gives CDR1 MDHEN, CDR2 SYDVKM. CDR3 in DNA: TGTGCCAGCAGTTTCCCTTCCCTAGCGCGCGTTGTCTTC. Translated: CASSFPSLARVVF.

This chain uses TRBV28 with TRBJ2-7; 8 nucleotides line up with TRBD1. CDR1 is MDHEN, CDR2 SYDVKM, per germline. This CDR3 comprises 15 residues. V lost 6 bases and J lost 1; bases outside the gene matches: 8. CDR3 nucleotides: TGTGCCAGCAGATCGACAGGGGCCGGATCCTACGAGCAGTACTTC. Protein sequence: CASRSTGAGSYEQYF.

This rearrangement joins TRBV11-2 to TRBJ2-2, with D perhaps TRBD1 (6 bases). Germline V gives CDR1 SGHAT, CDR2 FQNNGV. The CDR3 spans 17 residues. Trimming took 3 bases from V and 1 from J, leaving 15 bases between them. CDR3 DNA sequence: TGTGCCAGCAGCTTCAGAACCGGGACAATGAACACCGGGGAGCTGTTTTTT. Translating gives CASSFRTGTMNTGELFF.

The chain is built from TRBV5-6 and TRBJ2-1; D remains unclear. The V gene lost 4 bases and the J gene lost 9 bases, with 23 bases spanning the gap. Germline CDR1 and CDR2: SGHDT and YYEEEE. CDR3 length: 16 amino acids. CDR3 sequence (DNA): TGTGCCAGCAGCCCCCCGGGTGTACGGCGGTGGGGTGAGCAGTTCTTC. As protein: CASSPPGVRRWGEQFF.

The rearrangement links TRBV2 to TRBJ2-7; D gene uncertain. Trimming stripped 3 bases from V and 2 bases from J, with 8 bases between. The CDR3 runs to 13 residues. Germline lookup yields CDR1 SNHLY and CDR2 FYNNEI. The CDR3 loop reads CASSESVTYEQYF. The CDR3 DNA reads as TGTGCCAGCAGTGAGAGCGTAACCTACGAGCAGTACTTC.

The genes are TRBV4-1 and TRBJ2-7; a possible D gene is TRBD1 (5 bases). CDR3 length equals 15 residues. V was cut by 0 bases and J by 3 bases, with 12 bases left in between. Per the germline V gene, CDR1 is MGHRA and CDR2 is YSYEKL. The CDR3 spells CASSQDGKGFYEQYF. In DNA, the CDR3 is TGCGCCAGCAGCCAAGATGGGAAGGGGTTCTACGAGCAGTACTTC.

The chain links TRBV7-3 to TRBJ2-1; D is ambiguous. The CDR3 has 18 residues. Trimming pared 1 base from V and 8 bases from J, leaving 24 bases between. CDR1 is SGHTA and CDR2 is FQGTGA in the germline V gene. CDR3 nucleotide sequence: TGTGCCAGCAGCTTAATACCCGGACCCTCGCCGGATCCATATGAGCAGTTCTTC. This sequence encodes CASSLIPGPSPDPYEQFF.

The rearrangement uses TRBV30 and TRBJ1-1, with a tentative D call TRBD1 (6 bases). Trimming cost V 3 bases and J 0 bases, with 11 bases left between them. Looked up from germline, CDR1 is GTSNPN and CDR2 is SVGIG (reference sequence). The CDR3 runs 14 residues. The CDR3 sequence: CAWRVGGLNTEAFF. The CDR3 DNA is TGTGCCTGGAGGGTGGGGGGCCTGAACACTGAAGCTTTCTTT.

The rearrangement uses TRBV7-2 and TRBJ2-5; D unresolved. The CDR3 consists of 13 residues. Trimming cost V 3 bases and J 7 bases, with 12 bases left between them. From germline, CDR1 is SGHTA and CDR2 FQGNSA. The chain's CDR3 is CASSFTKKGTQYF. The CDR3 DNA follows: TGTGCCAGCAGCTTTACAAAGAAAGGGACCCAGTACTTC.

The chain uses TRBV6-1 and TRBJ2-7, with 9 bases that match TRBD1. From germline, CDR1 is MNHNS and CDR2 SASEGT. J lost 2 bases, V lost 4 bases, and 3 bases had no gene match. This CDR3 spans 14 amino acids. In nucleotides, the CDR3 is TGTGCCAGCAGTGGACGACAGGGGGCCTACGAGCAGTACTTC. This codes for CASSGRQGAYEQYF.

In its sample, this clone was seen many times. The rearrangement joins TRBV19 to TRBJ2-2; 14 bases map to TRBD2. V dropped 4 bases and J dropped 4; count of bases not matched to a gene: 8. Per the germline V gene, CDR1 is LNHDA and CDR2 is SQIVND (reference sequence). The CDR3 is 18 residues long. This CDR3 is CASSTGTSGSSGTGELFF. The CDR3 DNA sequence: TGTGCCAGTAGTACCGGGACTAGCGGGAGTTCGGGCACCGGGGAGCTGTTTTTT.

This clone was counted a few times. This chain joins TRBV10-3 and TRBJ1-2; TRBD1 might be the D (5 bases). Germline V gene lookup returns CDR1 ENHRY and CDR2 SYGVKD. Trimming cost V 7 bases and J 4 bases, with 10 bases left between them. CDR3 length: 12 residues. This CDR3 reads CAINSGAYGYTF. CDR3 nucleotide sequence: TGTGCCATCAACTCCGGGGCCTATGGCTACACCTTC.

This clone has just one count. The chain has TRBV28 and TRBJ2-1, with 7 bases aligning to TRBD2. The ends lost 1 base at V and 6 bases at J; junction bases unmatched: 3. This CDR3 region has 14 residues. Looked up from germline, CDR1 is MDHEN and CDR2 is SYDVKM. This CDR3 is CASSLLGGVNEQFF. Here the CDR3 DNA reads TGTGCCAGCAGTTTATTGGGGGGGGTCAATGAGCAGTTCTTC.